The 22 T cell receptor beta chains given below trace back to one sample, sequenced in a study of blood T cell repertoires in COVID-19. The assay was immunoSEQ multiplex PCR, and TCRdb's table has in-frame clones only and misses some. The sample gives some 100,000 clones, approximately 84% of which show up once; nearly 4.5% is in the top ten. Sequencing was performed on peripheral blood. Receptors originate from a man in his fifties or sixties with acute or convalescent COVID-19.

This chain connects TRBV5-6 to TRBJ2-5, with TRBD2 matching 7 bases. The J segment lost 1 base and the V segment lost 4 bases, leaving 7 bases of the junction unmatched. The germline gives CDR1 SGHDT, CDR2 YYEEEE. The CDR3 runs 15 residues. CDR3 amino acids: CASSTQGLSQETQYF. The CDR3 nucleotides read TGTGCCAGCAGCACCCAGGGACTATCCCAAGAGACCCAGTACTTC.

This chain uses TRBV24-1 with TRBJ1-2, with 10 bases lining up with TRBD1. CDR1 KGHDR and CDR2 SFDVKD come from the germline V gene. The CDR3 totals 16 residues. V lost 4 bases, J lost 6 bases, and 10 bases stayed unmatched. The CDR3 coding sequence is TGTGCCACCAGTGAGCCAAGGGACAGGGGCGCCAATGGCTACACCTTC. Protein: CATSEPRDRGANGYTF.

This clone was seen more than once but under ten times. The V gene is TRBV9, the J gene TRBJ2-2; the D is unclear. CDR1 and CDR2 from the germline V gene are SGDLS and YYNGEE. The CDR3 runs to 18 residues. The germline V and J ends were trimmed by 0 bases and 5 bases, with 20 bases remaining between them. DNA for the CDR3: TGTGCCAGCAGCGTAGGTAATCTTTACGAAACATATACCGGGGAGCTGTTTTTT. It encodes CASSVGNLYETYTGELFF.

The chain has TRBV6-6 and TRBJ2-7, with TRBD2 identical over 10 bases. The CDR3 is made up of 15 amino acids. CDR1 and CDR2 (germline): MNHNY, SVGAGI (reference sequence). Germline trimming cut 5 bases from V and 4 bases from J; bases unmatched to any gene: 8. CDR3 nucleotide sequence: TGTGCCAGCAGTGGAGCGGGAGGGCATTCATACGAGCAGTACTTC. Translating gives CASSGAGGHSYEQYF.

This clone showed up just once. This chain connects TRBV4-1 to TRBJ2-7, with D possibly TRBD1 on 6 matching bases. Germline V gives CDR1 MGHRA, CDR2 YSYEKL. Trimming took off 3 bases at V and 1 base at J, with 7 bases between the two ends. This CDR3 is 13 amino acids long. The CDR3 protein is CASSQQGSYEQYF. CDR3 nucleotides: TGCGCCAGCAGCCAGCAGGGGTCCTACGAGCAGTACTTC.

This clone is categorized as medium-sized. The J gene is TRBJ2-1, the V gene TRBV7-2; 10 positions match TRBD2. The V segment lost 5 bases and the J segment 8 bases; nucleotides outside the gene matches: 6. The CDR3 loop spans 14 amino acids. The V gene's germline CDR1 is SGHTA and CDR2 FQGNSA. The CDR3 loop reads CASSLYLAGDEQFF. CDR3 bases: TGTGCCAGCAGCCTATACCTAGCGGGGGATGAGCAGTTCTTC.

This chain joins TRBV24-1 and TRBJ2-7; D call uncertain. The V gene lost 3 bases and the J gene lost 7 bases, with 12 bases spanning the gap. The CDR3 sequence is 13 residues long. Germline loops: CDR1 KGHDR, CDR2 SFDVKD. The CDR3 sequence is CATSDPPLREQYF. In DNA, the CDR3 is TGTGCCACCAGTGATCCCCCCCTACGTGAGCAGTACTTC.

This clone was counted once. This chain uses TRBV27 with TRBJ2-6; D gene uncertain. V gave up 3 bases and J gave up 0 bases, with 6 bases separating them. Germline CDR1 and CDR2: MNHEY and SMNVEV (reference sequence). The CDR3 loop spans 15 amino acids. CDR3 in amino acids: CASSFSVSGANVLTF. CDR3 in DNA: TGTGCCAGCAGTTTTTCGGTCTCTGGGGCCAACGTCCTGACTTTC.

The rearrangement uses TRBV5-1 and TRBJ2-5; no clear D gene. Germline V lookup: CDR1 SGHRS, CDR2 YFSETQ. Trimming took off 0 bases at V and 5 bases at J, with 5 bases between the two ends. There are 12 residues in the CDR3. The CDR3 DNA sequence: TGCGCCAGCAGCTTGGCCAGTGAGACCCAGTACTTC. Translating gives CASSLASETQYF.

The table lists this clone with a few counts. This rearrangement joins TRBV5-4 to TRBJ1-2; 9 nucleotides align to TRBD1. Trimming removed 4 bases from V and 8 bases from J; junction bases left unmatched: 6. Germline V CDR1 and CDR2: SGHNT, YYREEE (reference sequence). This CDR3 is built from 13 residues. The CDR3 loop reads CASSGWTGDGYTF. Written as DNA, the CDR3 is TGTGCCAGCAGCGGGTGGACAGGGGACGGCTACACCTTC.

This clone was seen only once. The chain has TRBV7-2 and TRBJ2-7, with 11 positions matching TRBD1. Trimming cost V 4 bases and J 5 bases; bases outside gene matches: 4. The CDR3 has 14 residues. CDR1 is SGHTA, CDR2 FQGNSA, per germline. CDR3 sequence (DNA): TGTGCCAGCAGCTCATGGGACAGGGGGAACGAGCAGTACTTC. This gives the protein CASSSWDRGNEQYF.

This clone showed up just a few times. The chain combines TRBV27 with TRBJ1-1; 11 bases are a match to TRBD1. Trimming at V came to 5 bases and at J to 5 bases, leaving 7 bases not matched to a gene. CDR3 length: 15 amino acids. In germline, CDR1 is MNHEY, CDR2 SMNVEV (reference sequence). In nucleotides, the CDR3 is TGTGCCAGCAGTGACCTAGGGACAGGGGGTACTGAAGCTTTCTTT. This gives the protein CASSDLGTGGTEAFF.

For the CDR3, the DNA is TGTGCCAGCAGCTTAGCGCCGGGGCCGGGGGGAACTGAAGCTTTCTTT. Translated: CASSLAPGPGGTEAFF. The genes are TRBV7-6 and TRBJ1-1; TRBD1 might be the D (5 bases). CDR1 is SGHVS, CDR2 FNYEAQ, per germline. This CDR3 contains 16 residues. Trimming cost V 0 bases and J 5 bases, with 16 bases left between them.

The CDR3, as DNA: TGCGCCAGCGACTGGAAAATTGTCCGGGACAGCTATTCCACAGATACGCAGTATTTT. Amino acid sequence: CASDWKIVRDSYSTDTQYF. V gene TRBV23-1 combines with J gene TRBJ2-3, with 7 bases aligning to TRBD1. TRBV23-1 is an open reading frame, and its role is uncertain. Unmatched junction bases numbered 22, after V lost 8 bases and J lost 2 bases. There are 19 residues in the CDR3.

V gene TRBV30 combines with J gene TRBJ1-1; no definite D call. Germline CDR1 reads GTSNPN; CDR2 reads SVGIG (reference sequence). The germline V and J ends were trimmed by 2 bases and 3 bases, with 10 bases remaining between them. CDR3 length: 13 residues. In DNA form, the CDR3 reads TGTGCCTGGAGTCTCGGAGGAGACACTGAAGCTTTCTTT. This translates into CAWSLGGDTEAFF.

The gene calls are TRBV19 and TRBJ2-7; no firm D call. CDR3 length: 16 amino acids. Germline V gene sequence: CDR1 LNHDA, CDR2 SQIVND (reference sequence). Trimming took 6 bases from V and 0 from J, leaving 18 bases between them. As DNA, the CDR3 is TGTGCCAGTAGGAGATCGTACAGCTTCCCCTCCTACGAGCAGTACTTC. Amino acid sequence: CASRRSYSFPSYEQYF.

This chain links TRBV11-2 with TRBJ1-2; no reliable D call. V lost 5 bases to trimming and J lost 5 bases, with 12 bases between them. This CDR3 spans 13 amino acids. Germline lookup yields CDR1 SGHAT and CDR2 FQNNGV. The CDR3 DNA follows: TGTGCCAGCAGCCCCGGAGGGCGGTATGGCTACACCTTC. Amino acid sequence: CASSPGGRYGYTF.

This clone was found once. This chain links TRBV28 with TRBJ1-5; the match to TRBD1 covers 7 bases. The V gene end was trimmed by 7 bases and the J gene end by 1 base; junction bases not matched to a gene: 7. The CDR3 sequence is 15 residues long. The germline V gene has CDR1 MDHEN and CDR2 SYDVKM. CDR3 amino acids: CASIKGAGSNQPQHF. CDR3 in DNA: TGTGCCAGCATAAAGGGGGCGGGAAGCAATCAGCCCCAGCATTTT.

The chain carries TRBV5-5 and TRBJ1-1; 9 bases line up with TRBD1. Trimming cost V 4 bases and J 5 bases; bases outside gene matches: 12. This CDR3 is 16 amino acids long. CDR1 and CDR2 from the germline V gene are SGHKS and YYEKEE (reference sequence). For the CDR3, the DNA is TGTGCCAGCAGCGAGGACAGGGGATCGCGCCGGACTGAAGCTTTCTTT. Its translation is CASSEDRGSRRTEAFF.

The rearrangement uses TRBV18 and TRBJ2-7; 8 nucleotides align to TRBD1. Trimming at V came to 2 bases and at J to 2 bases, leaving 5 bases not matched to a gene. The CDR3 spans 15 residues. Germline V gene lookup returns CDR1 KGHSH and CDR2 LQKENI. The CDR3 DNA reads TGTGCCAGCTCACCAGCCGGGACAGGACCCTACGAGCAGTACTTC. This codes for CASSPAGTGPYEQYF.

This sequence joins TRBV11-2 and TRBJ1-5, with a possible D match to TRBD1 (5 bases). Germline V CDR1 and CDR2: SGHAT, FQNNGV. This CDR3 has 15 amino acids. V dropped 0 bases and J dropped 5 bases, with 11 bases sitting between them. CDR3 bases: TGTGCCAGCAGCTTAGATATGGGGCTCCATCAGCCCCAGCATTTT. Its translation is CASSLDMGLHQPQHF.

The chain is built from TRBV28 and TRBJ1-3; 7 bases agree with TRBD1. The germline CDR1 and CDR2 sequences are MDHEN and SYDVKM. V shed 2 bases, J shed 0 bases, and the junction held 4 bases outside the gene matches. There are 16 residues in the CDR3. Here the CDR3 reads CASSLAGTVSGNTIYF. Written as DNA, the CDR3 is TGTGCCAGCAGTTTAGCCGGGACAGTCTCTGGAAACACCATATATTTT.